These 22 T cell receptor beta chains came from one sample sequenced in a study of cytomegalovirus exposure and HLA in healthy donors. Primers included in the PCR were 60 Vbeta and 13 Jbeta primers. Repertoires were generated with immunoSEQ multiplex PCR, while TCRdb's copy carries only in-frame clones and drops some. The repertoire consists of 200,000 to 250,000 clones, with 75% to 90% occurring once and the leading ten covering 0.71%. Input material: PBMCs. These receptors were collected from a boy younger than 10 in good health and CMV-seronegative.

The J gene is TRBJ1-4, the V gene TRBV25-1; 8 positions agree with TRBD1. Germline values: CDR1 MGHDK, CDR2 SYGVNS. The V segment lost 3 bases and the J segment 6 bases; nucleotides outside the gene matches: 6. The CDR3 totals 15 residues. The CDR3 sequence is CASSEQGAGYEKLFF. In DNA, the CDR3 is TGTGCCAGCAGTGAGCAGGGGGCCGGTTATGAAAAACTGTTTTTT.

CDR3 protein: CASSLGESSYNEQFF. CDR3 DNA sequence: TGTGCCAGCAGCTTGGGGGAGAGCTCCTACAATGAGCAGTTCTTC. This chain connects TRBV5-4 to TRBJ2-1, with a tentative D call TRBD2 (5 bases). The V gene's germline CDR1 is SGHNT and CDR2 YYREEE (reference sequence). The V end lost 0 bases, the J end lost 0 bases, and 7 bases lay between the germline ends. CDR3 length: 15 residues.

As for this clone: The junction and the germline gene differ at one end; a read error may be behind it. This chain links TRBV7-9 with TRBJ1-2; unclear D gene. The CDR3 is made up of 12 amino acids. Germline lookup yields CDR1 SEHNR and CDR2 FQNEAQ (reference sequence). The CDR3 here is CSSSLDSYGYTF. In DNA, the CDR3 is TGTTCCAGCAGCTTAGATAGCTATGGCTACACCTTC. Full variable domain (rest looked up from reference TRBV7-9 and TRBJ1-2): DTGVSQNPRHKITKRGQNVTFRCDPISEHNRLYWYRQTLGQGPEFLTYFQNEAQLEKSRLLSDRFSAERPKGSFSTLEIQRTEQGDSAMYLCSSSLDSYGYTFGSGTRLTVV.

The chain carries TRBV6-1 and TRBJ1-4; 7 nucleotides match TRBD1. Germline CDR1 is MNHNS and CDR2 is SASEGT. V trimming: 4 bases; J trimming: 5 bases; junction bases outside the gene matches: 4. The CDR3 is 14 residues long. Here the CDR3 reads CASSASTGNEKLFF. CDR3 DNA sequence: TGTGCCAGCAGTGCCTCGACAGGGAATGAAAAACTGTTTTTT.

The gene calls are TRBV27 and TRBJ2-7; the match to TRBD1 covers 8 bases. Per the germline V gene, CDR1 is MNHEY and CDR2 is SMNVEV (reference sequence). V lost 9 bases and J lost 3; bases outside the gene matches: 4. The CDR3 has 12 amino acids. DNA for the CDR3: TGTGCCAGTCAGGGGGCTCGCTACGAGCAGTACTTC. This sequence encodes CASQGARYEQYF.

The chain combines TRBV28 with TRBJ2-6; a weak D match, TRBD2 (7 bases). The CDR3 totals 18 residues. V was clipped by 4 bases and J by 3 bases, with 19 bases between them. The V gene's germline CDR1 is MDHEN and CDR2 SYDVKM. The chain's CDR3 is CASSSSLSGGGGANVLTF. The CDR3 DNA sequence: TGTGCCAGCAGTTCGTCCCTATCGGGGGGCGGTGGGGCCAACGTCCTGACTTTC.

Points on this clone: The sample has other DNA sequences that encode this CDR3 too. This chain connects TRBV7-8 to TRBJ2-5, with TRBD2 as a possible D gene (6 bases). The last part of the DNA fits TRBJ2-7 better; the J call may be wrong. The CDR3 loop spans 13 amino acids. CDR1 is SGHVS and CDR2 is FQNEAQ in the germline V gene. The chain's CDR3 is CASSLGRGYEQYF. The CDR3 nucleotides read TGTGCCAGCAGCCTTGGGCGGGGCTACGAGCAGTACTTC.

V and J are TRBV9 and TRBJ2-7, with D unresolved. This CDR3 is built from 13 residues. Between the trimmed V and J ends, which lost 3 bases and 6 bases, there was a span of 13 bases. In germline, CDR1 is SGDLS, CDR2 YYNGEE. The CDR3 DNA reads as TGTGCCAGCAGCGCCCAACCCTTGCGCGAGCAGTACTTC. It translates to CASSAQPLREQYF.

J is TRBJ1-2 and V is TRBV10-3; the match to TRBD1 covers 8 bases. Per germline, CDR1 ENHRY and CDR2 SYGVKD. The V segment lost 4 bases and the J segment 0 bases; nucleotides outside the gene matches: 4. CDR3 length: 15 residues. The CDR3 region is CAISGTGFSNYGYTF. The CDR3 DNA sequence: TGTGCCATCAGTGGGACAGGGTTCTCTAACTATGGCTACACCTTC.

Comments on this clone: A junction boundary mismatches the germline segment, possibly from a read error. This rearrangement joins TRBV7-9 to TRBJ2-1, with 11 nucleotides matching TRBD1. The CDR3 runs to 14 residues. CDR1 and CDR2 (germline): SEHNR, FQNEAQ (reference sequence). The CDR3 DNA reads TGTTCCAGCAGACCCGGGACAGGGGGCAATGAGCAGTTCTTC. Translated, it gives CSSRPGTGGNEQFF.

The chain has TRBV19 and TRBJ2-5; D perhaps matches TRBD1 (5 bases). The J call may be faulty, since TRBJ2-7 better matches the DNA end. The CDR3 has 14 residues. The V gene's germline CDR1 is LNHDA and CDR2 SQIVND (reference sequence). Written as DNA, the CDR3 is TGTGCCAGTTCTCAGGGTTCGAGCTCCTACGAGCAGTACTTC. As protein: CASSQGSSSYEQYF.

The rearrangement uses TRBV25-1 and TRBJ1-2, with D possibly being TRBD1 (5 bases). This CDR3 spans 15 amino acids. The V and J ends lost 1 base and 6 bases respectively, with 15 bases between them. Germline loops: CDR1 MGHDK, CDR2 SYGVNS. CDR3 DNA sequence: TGTGCCAGCAGTGAATTGGGGGGAAGGCAGGATGGCTACACCTTC. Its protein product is CASSELGGRQDGYTF.

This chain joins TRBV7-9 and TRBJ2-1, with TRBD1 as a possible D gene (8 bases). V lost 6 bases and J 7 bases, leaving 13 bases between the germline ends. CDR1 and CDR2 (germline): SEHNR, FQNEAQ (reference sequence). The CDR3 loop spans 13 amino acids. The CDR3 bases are TGTGCCAGCAGACAGGGGGGGGGAAATGAGCAGTTCTTC. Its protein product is CASRQGGGNEQFF.

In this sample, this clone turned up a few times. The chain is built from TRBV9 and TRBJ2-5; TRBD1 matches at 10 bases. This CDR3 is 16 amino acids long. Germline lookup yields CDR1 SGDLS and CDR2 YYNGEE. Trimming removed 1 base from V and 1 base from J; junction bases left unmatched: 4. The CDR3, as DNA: TGTGCCAGCAGCGTATGGGACAGGGGTCCCCAAGAGACCCAGTACTTC. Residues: CASSVWDRGPQETQYF.

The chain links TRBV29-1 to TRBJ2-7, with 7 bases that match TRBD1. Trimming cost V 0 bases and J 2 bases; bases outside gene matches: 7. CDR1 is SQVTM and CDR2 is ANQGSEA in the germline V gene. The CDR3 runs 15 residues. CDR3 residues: CSVEDRRDRPYEQYF. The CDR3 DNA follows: TGCAGCGTTGAAGATCGCCGGGACAGACCCTACGAGCAGTACTTC.

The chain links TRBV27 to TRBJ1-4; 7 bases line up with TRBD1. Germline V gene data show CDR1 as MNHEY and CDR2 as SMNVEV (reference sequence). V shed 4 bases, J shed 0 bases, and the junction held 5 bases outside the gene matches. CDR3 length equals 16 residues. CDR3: CASSSWTGATNEKLFF. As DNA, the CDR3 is TGTGCCAGCAGTTCCTGGACAGGTGCAACTAATGAAAAACTGTTTTTT.

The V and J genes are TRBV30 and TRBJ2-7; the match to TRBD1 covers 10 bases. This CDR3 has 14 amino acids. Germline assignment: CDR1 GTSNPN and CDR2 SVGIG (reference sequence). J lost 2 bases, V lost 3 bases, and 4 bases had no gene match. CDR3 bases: TGTGCCTGGAGCTTCGGACAGGGGGCCTACGAGCAGTACTTC. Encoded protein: CAWSFGQGAYEQYF. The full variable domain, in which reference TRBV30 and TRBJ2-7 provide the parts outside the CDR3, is SQTIHQWPATLVQPVGSPLSLECTVEGTSNPNLYWYRQAAGRGLQLLFYSVGIGQISSEVPQNLSASRPQDRQFILSSKKLLLSDSGFYLCAWSFGQGAYEQYFGPGTRLTVT.

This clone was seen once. CDR3 amino acids: CASSLRQGREQYF. The CDR3 nucleotides read TGTGCCAGCAGCCTAAGACAGGGGCGCGAGCAGTACTTC. This chain links TRBV11-2 with TRBJ2-7, with 8 nucleotides matching TRBD1. Unmatched junction bases numbered 6, after V lost 5 bases and J lost 6 bases. Germline CDR1 reads SGHAT; CDR2 reads FQNNGV. This CDR3 is 13 amino acids long.

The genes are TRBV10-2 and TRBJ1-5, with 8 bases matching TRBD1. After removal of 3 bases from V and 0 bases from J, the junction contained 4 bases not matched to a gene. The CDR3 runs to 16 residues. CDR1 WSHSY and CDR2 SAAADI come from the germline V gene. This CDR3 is CASSDRGPYSNQPQHF. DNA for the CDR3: TGCGCCAGCAGTGACAGGGGGCCGTATAGCAATCAGCCCCAGCATTTT.

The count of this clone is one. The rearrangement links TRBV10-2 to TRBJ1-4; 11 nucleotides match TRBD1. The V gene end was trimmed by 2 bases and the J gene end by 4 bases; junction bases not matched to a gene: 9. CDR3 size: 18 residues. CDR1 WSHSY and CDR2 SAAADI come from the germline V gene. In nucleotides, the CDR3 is TGCGCCAGCAGTGAGGTGGGACAGGGGGGGACCTTTAATGAAAAACTGTTTTTT. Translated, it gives CASSEVGQGGTFNEKLFF.

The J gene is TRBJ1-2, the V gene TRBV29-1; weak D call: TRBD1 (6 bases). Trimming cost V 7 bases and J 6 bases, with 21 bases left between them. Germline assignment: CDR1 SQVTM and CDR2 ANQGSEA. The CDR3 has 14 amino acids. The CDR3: CSASGTLKTDGYTF. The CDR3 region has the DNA TGCAGCGCCTCCGGGACACTAAAAACGGATGGCTACACCTTC.

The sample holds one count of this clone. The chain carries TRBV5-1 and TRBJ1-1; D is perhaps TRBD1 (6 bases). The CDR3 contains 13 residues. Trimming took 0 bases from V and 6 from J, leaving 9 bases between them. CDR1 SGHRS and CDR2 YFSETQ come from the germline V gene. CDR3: CASSLEDSAEAFF. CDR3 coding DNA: TGCGCCAGCAGCTTGGAGGACAGCGCTGAAGCTTTCTTT.